The 2 T cell receptor beta chains listed next were all sequenced from one sample in a study of CXCR3-negative and CXCR3-positive naive CD8 T cells. The libraries of TRB cDNA were constructed through 5' RACE using UMI labels. TCRdb reprocessed the 5' RACE reads and reports one entry per CDR3 protein, with no DNA. The data show 50,000 to 60,000 distinct CDR3 sequences, and the top ten clones hold roughly 0.42%. The sequenced sample consisted of naive CXCR3- CD8+ T cells from blood. Noted subset: CD45RO-CCR7+CD27+CD95- naive CD8+ T cells lacking CXCR3 (TNR3-). Source of these receptors: a human donor in good health. Some clones in this sample may be carry-over from other donors' samples.

V and J are TRBV29-1 and TRBJ2-7; TCRdb designates TRBD2, a call that cannot be tested without DNA. Germline lookup yields CDR1 SQVTM and CDR2 ANQGSEA. The CDR3 extends over 12 amino acids. The CDR3 protein is CSVTPTGYEQYF.

This rearrangement joins TRBV6-4 to TRBJ2-1; the TCRdb call, TRBD2, lacks DNA for checking. The CDR3 totals 15 residues. The germline gives CDR1 MRHNA, CDR2 SNTAGT. CDR3 sequence reads: CASSALAGEVDEQFF.